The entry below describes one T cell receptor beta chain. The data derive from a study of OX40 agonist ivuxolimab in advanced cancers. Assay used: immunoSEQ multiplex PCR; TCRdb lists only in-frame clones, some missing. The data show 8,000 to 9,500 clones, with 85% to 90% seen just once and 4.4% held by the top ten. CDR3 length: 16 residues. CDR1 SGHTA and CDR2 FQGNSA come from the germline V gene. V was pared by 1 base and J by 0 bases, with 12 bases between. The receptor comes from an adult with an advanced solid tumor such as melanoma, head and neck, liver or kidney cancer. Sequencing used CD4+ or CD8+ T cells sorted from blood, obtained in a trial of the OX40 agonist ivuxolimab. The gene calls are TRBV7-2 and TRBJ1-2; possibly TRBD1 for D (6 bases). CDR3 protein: CASSLEGGRSNYGYTF. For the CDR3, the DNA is TGTGCCAGCAGCTTAGAAGGGGGGCGCTCTAACTATGGCTACACCTTC.